A single sample is the source of the 7 T cell receptor beta chains below, sequenced in a study of somatic mutations in cytotoxic T cells in rheumatoid arthritis. Produced via immunoSEQ multiplex PCR; TCRdb's table is partial and in-frame only. The sample has roughly 20,000 clones, approximately 83% seen once; the top ten hold approximately 15%. Sequencing input: CD8+ T cells sorted from blood. These receptor sequences come from an adult with rheumatoid arthritis.

The chain joins TRBV6-1 to TRBJ2-3, with 7 bases identical to TRBD2. Unmatched junction bases numbered 6, after V lost 7 bases and J lost 2 bases. This CDR3 is built from 14 residues. Germline lookup yields CDR1 MNHNS and CDR2 SASEGT. The CDR3 region has the DNA TGTGCCAGCAAGCAGCGGGGAATCACAGATACGCAGTATTTT. Translated, it gives CASKQRGITDTQYF.

The rearrangement links TRBV2 to TRBJ1-3; D is unclear. Looked up from germline, CDR1 is SNHLY and CDR2 is FYNNEI. V was shortened by 8 bases and J by 3 bases, with 11 bases between the two germline ends. The CDR3 is made up of 13 amino acids. The DNA for the CDR3 is TGTGCCAGCGACGGGGAAGGTGGAAACACCATATATTTT. Protein product: CASDGEGGNTIYF.

This clone was observed a few times. This chain links TRBV6-1 with TRBJ1-1, with no clear D. Germline loops: CDR1 MNHNS, CDR2 SASEGT. V was shortened by 5 bases and J by 7 bases, with 8 bases between the two germline ends. The CDR3 totals 11 residues. This CDR3 reads CASSPFGEAFF. CDR3 sequence (DNA): TGTGCCAGCAGTCCCTTTGGTGAAGCTTTCTTT.

This clone occurred once. The rearrangement joins TRBV5-4 to TRBJ2-2, with D perhaps being TRBD1 or TRBD2 (7 bases each). Germline CDR1 is SGHNT and CDR2 is YYREEE (reference sequence). There are 15 residues in the CDR3. Trimming cost V 4 bases and J 5 bases, with 15 bases left between them. In DNA form, the CDR3 reads TGTGCCAGCAGCCCTCCAGGGGGGGGTACCGGGGAGCTGTTTTTT. Amino acids: CASSPPGGGTGELFF.

V is TRBV21-1 and J is TRBJ2-3; the D segment call TRBD2 is taken from the table without a DNA check. TRBV21-1 is a pseudogene segment. This CDR3 comprises 16 residues. The CDR3 sequence is CASSKEPSGDTDTQYF. DNA for the CDR3: TGTGCCAGCAGCAAAGAGCCTAGCGGGGATACAGATACGCAGTATTTT.

The chain has TRBV5-1 and TRBJ2-3, with no clear D. Germline V CDR1 and CDR2: SGHRS, YFSETQ. V lost 4 bases to trimming and J lost 11 bases, with 17 bases between them. CDR3 length equals 13 residues. The chain's CDR3 is CASSVSDLRGQYF. CDR3 coding DNA: TGCGCCAGCAGCGTGTCAGACCTTAGAGGGCAGTATTTT.

The CDR3 here is CAWSVLTRTSGRIPDTQYF. The CDR3, as DNA: TGTGCCTGGAGTGTTCTGACCCGCACTAGCGGGAGGATACCAGATACGCAGTATTTT. V is TRBV30 and J is TRBJ2-3, with 12 bases aligning to TRBD2. CDR3 length: 19 amino acids. The ends lost 0 bases at V and 4 bases at J; junction bases unmatched: 14. Germline V gene lookup returns CDR1 GTSNPN and CDR2 SVGIG (reference sequence).